Presented here are 3 T cell receptor beta chains from one specimen sequenced in a study of blood T cells in healthy people across ages. Then a second PCR, running roughly 7 to 11 cycles, was carried out with a sample-barcoded 5' primer and a J-beta primer mix. TCRdb called the 5' RACE reads again in MiXCR, with one record for every CDR3 protein. The data hold 1.5 million to 2 million distinct CDR3 sequences, with about 30% observed a single time. The sample was blood. These receptors were obtained from a woman aged 25 to 39 in good health.

Concerning this clonotype itself: At one end, the junction sequence differs from germline, possibly due to a read error. V usage is TRBV12-3 or TRBV12-4 and J usage is TRBJ2-7; no clear D gene. This CDR3 is 11 amino acids long. The CDR3 nucleotides are TGTACCAGCAGCCTCACCTACGAGCAGTACTTC. Translation gives CTSSLTYEQYF.

This clonotype appeared a few times. The V call is TRBV2, the J call TRBJ2-7; TRBD1 matches at 9 bases. Germline-derived CDR1 and CDR2 are SNHLY and FYNNEI. The CDR3 is 16 amino acids. Trimming cost V 1 base and J 4 bases; bases outside gene matches: 8. The CDR3 protein is CASSEEGDRAIYEQYF. The CDR3 DNA reads as TGTGCCAGCAGTGAAGAGGGGGACAGGGCGATATACGAGCAGTACTTC.

The table lists this clonotype with a few counts. This chain connects TRBV19 to TRBJ2-7, with 7 positions matching TRBD1. Germline lookup yields CDR1 LNHDA and CDR2 SQIVND (reference sequence). The V gene end was trimmed by 1 base and the J gene end by 4 bases; junction bases not matched to a gene: 1. This CDR3 has 13 amino acids. As DNA, the CDR3 is TGTGCCAGTAGTATAGGCAGGGGGTACGAGCAGTACTTC. Translated: CASSIGRGYEQYF.